Listed below are T cell receptor beta chains from one sample, sequenced in a study of blood T cell repertoires in COVID-19. Assay: immunoSEQ multiplex PCR; the TCRdb copy retains only in-frame clones and omits some. The sample shows over 100,000 clones, approximately 85% of them seen only once. Source material: peripheral blood. All receptors come from a man aged 60-69 years with acute or convalescent COVID-19. The conserved cysteine and the conserved F or W are not part of the CDR3 here.

j_call	v_call	cdr3_aa
TRBJ2-7	TRBV7-9	ASSLGGQGEAEQY
TRBJ2-2	TRBV11-2	ASSPGLASVGELF
TRBJ2-7	TRBV7-7	ASSLSSEGEQY
TRBJ1-2	TRBV2	ASSLRRDTNYGYT
TRBJ1-5	TRBV4-1	ASSQESGGEQPQH
TRBJ2-1	TRBV5-1	ASSSLAGGRYNEQF
TRBJ1-1	TRBV29-1	SVERDRGRAF
TRBJ1-2	TRBV28	ASSRGRTGGYGYT
TRBJ1-1	TRBV18	ASSPETGRNTEAF
TRBJ2-7	TRBV6-5	ASRPGLVVIYEQY
TRBJ1-6	TRBV10-3	AISDRASSPLH
TRBJ2-3	TRBV6-2/TRBV6-3	ASSYLQGTGTDTQY
TRBJ1-5	TRBV7-2	ASSADRGNQPQH
TRBJ2-5	TRBV7-6	ASSPQAGGVQETQY